Listed here are 5 T cell receptor beta chains from one sample, sequenced in a study of OX40 agonist ivuxolimab in advanced cancers. The assay was immunoSEQ multiplex PCR, and TCRdb's table has in-frame clones only and misses some. Counted here are 95,000 to 100,000 clones, about four fifths occurring once; the ten biggest clones make up approximately 1.5%. The source material was CD4+ or CD8+ T cells sorted from blood, sampled in a trial of the OX40 agonist ivuxolimab. These receptors all come from an adult with an advanced solid tumor such as melanoma, head and neck, liver or kidney cancer.

V is TRBV5-5 and J is TRBJ2-1, with D maybe TRBD1 (6 bases). The germline V and J ends were trimmed by 4 bases and 6 bases, with 17 bases remaining between them. The CDR3 runs to 15 residues. Germline V gene lookup returns CDR1 SGHKS and CDR2 YYEKEE (reference sequence). In nucleotides, the CDR3 is TGTGCCAGCAGCCCCCAAAGGGGGTTGGGCAATGAGCAGTTCTTC. It is translated as CASSPQRGLGNEQFF.

The chain carries TRBV28 and TRBJ2-1; D is tentatively TRBD1 or TRBD2 (5 bases each). CDR3 length: 14 residues. Germline values: CDR1 MDHEN, CDR2 SYDVKM. The V end lost 5 bases, the J end lost 8 bases, and 16 bases lay between the germline ends. The CDR3 reads CASSPRRLGDEQFF. Written as DNA, the CDR3 is TGTGCCAGCAGTCCCCGAAGGTTGGGGGATGAGCAGTTCTTC. The entire variable domain, with the rest obtained from reference TRBV28 and TRBJ2-1, is as follows: DVKVTQSSRYLVKRTGEKVFLECVQDMDHENMFWYRQDPGLGLRLIYFSYDVKMKEKGDIPEGYSVSREKKERFSLILESASTNQTSMYLCASSPRRLGDEQFFGPGTRLTVL.

As regards this clone: The sample contains more than one DNA sequence encoding this CDR3. The chain has TRBV15 and TRBJ2-5; maybe TRBD2 (5 bases). The CDR3 runs 13 residues. Germline CDR1 LNHNV, CDR2 YYDKDF (reference sequence). The V end was cut by 5 bases, the J end by 1 base, with 8 bases between. CDR3 amino acids: CATSGSAQETQYF. The CDR3 nucleotides are TGTGCCACCAGCGGTAGCGCCCAAGAGACCCAGTACTTC.

This clone was counted a few times. This chain links TRBV27 with TRBJ1-3; 7 nucleotides match TRBD1. This CDR3 is 17 amino acids long. J was trimmed by 0 bases and V by 4 bases; bases with no gene match: 9. From germline, CDR1 is MNHEY and CDR2 SMNVEV (reference sequence). CDR3 bases: TGTGCCAGCAGTTGGGGGAGGACAGGTTCCTCTGGAAACACCATATATTTT. Its translation: CASSWGRTGSSGNTIYF.

DNA of the CDR3: TGCAGCGTTGGGACAGGAGTTTATCAGCCCCAGCATTTT. It yields the protein CSVGTGVYQPQHF. The genes are TRBV29-1 and TRBJ1-5, with 7 bases that match TRBD1. Germline CDR1 and CDR2: SQVTM and ANQGSEA. The V segment lost 4 bases and the J segment 5 bases; nucleotides outside the gene matches: 5. The CDR3 loop spans 13 amino acids.